This T cell receptor beta chain derives from a study of blood T cell repertoires in COVID-19. Looking at the study overall: T cells, B-cell-depleted T cells, or PBMCs provided the cDNA or gDNA that served as material.

Germline V CDR1 and CDR2: MDHEN, SYDVKM. Trimming left V 8 bases short and J 0 bases short, with 17 bases between. This CDR3 comprises 15 residues. Authors' data handling: Nucleated cell number was recorded as an estimate derived from reference gene primer amplification. Method: immunoSEQ multiplex PCR; TCRdb's copy keeps in-frame clones and lacks some. V, J and clone size are taken as reported in that table, and D and trimming were inferred from the DNA itself. The sample yields approximately 160,000 clones, about 86% seen once. The source of this sequence is a middle-aged man with active or convalescent COVID-19. The sample consisted of peripheral blood. This chain links TRBV28 with TRBJ2-7; possibly TRBD1 for D (5 bases). In nucleotides, the CDR3 is TGTGCCAGCCTGGCAGGGTCCCTATTCTCCTACGAGCAGTACTTC. Its protein is CASLAGSLFSYEQYF. Based on the CDR3 plus reference TRBV28 and TRBJ2-7, the full variable domain is DVKVTQSSRYLVKRTGEKVFLECVQDMDHENMFWYRQDPGLGLRLIYFSYDVKMKEKGDIPEGYSVSREKKERFSLILESASTNQTSMYLCASLAGSLFSYEQYFGPGTRLTVT.